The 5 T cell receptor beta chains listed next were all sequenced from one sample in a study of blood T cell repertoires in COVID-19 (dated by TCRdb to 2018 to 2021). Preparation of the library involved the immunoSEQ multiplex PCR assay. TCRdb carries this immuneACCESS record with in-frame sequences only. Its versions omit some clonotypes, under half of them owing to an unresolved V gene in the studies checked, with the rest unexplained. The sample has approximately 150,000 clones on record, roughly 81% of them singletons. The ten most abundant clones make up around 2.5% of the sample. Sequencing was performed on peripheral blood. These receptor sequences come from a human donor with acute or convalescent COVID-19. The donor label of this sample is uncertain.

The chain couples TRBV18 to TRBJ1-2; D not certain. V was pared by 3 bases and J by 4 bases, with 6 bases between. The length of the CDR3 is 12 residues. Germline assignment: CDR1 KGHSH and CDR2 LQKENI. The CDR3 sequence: CASSPPGYGYTF. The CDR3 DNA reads TGTGCCAGCTCACCCCCGGGCTATGGCTACACCTTC.

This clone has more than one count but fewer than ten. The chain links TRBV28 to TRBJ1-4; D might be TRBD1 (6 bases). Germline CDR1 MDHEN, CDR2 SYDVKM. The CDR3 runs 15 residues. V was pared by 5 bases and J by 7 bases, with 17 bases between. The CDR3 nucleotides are TGTGCCAGCAGTCGACCACAGGGTAACAGTGAAAAACTGTTTTTT. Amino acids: CASSRPQGNSEKLFF.

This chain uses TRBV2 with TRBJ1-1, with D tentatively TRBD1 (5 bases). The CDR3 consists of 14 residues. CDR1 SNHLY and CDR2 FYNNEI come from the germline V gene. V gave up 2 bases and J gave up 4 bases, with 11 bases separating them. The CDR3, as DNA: TGTGCCAGCAGTGAATCGCGCGGGGGCACTGAAGCTTTCTTT. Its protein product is CASSESRGGTEAFF.

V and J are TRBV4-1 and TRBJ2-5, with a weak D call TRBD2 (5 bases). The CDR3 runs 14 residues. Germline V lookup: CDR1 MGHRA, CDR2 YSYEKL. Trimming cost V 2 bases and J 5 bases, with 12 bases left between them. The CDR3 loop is CASSQNRESETQYF. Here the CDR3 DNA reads TGCGCCAGCAGCCAAAACCGGGAATCGGAGACCCAGTACTTC.

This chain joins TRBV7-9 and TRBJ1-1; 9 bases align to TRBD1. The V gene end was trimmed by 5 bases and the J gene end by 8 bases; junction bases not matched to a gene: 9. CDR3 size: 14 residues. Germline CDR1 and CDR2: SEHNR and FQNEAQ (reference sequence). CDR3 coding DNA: TGTGCCAGCAGCAGGGACAGGGCGACTGGAGAAGCTTTCTTT. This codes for CASSRDRATGEAFF. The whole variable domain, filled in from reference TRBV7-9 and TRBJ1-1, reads DTGVSQNPRHKITKRGQNVTFRCDPISEHNRLYWYRQTLGQGPEFLTYFQNEAQLEKSRLLSDRFSAERPKGSFSTLEIQRTEQGDSAMYLCASSRDRATGEAFFGQGTRLTVV.